The 18 T cell receptor beta chains in this list originate from one sample, sequenced in a study of OX40 agonist ivuxolimab in advanced cancers. Repertoires were generated with immunoSEQ multiplex PCR, while TCRdb's copy carries only in-frame clones and drops some. This sample has about 71,000 clones, with approximately 80% found just once. This material consisted of CD4+ or CD8+ T cells sorted from blood, taken in a trial of the OX40 agonist ivuxolimab. The receptors were sampled from an adult with an advanced solid tumor such as melanoma, head and neck, liver or kidney cancer.

The chain has TRBV25-1 and TRBJ2-7, with D hard to call. CDR3 length equals 12 residues. With 6 bases removed from V and 6 bases from J, the gap between germline ends came to 12 bases. Germline V lookup: CDR1 MGHDK, CDR2 SYGVNS. CDR3: CASSPQGSEQYF. As DNA, the CDR3 is TGTGCCAGCAGCCCCCAAGGATCCGAGCAGTACTTC.

The V call is TRBV5-1, the J call TRBJ1-1; tentatively, D is TRBD1 (6 bases). Trimming stripped 4 bases from V and 7 bases from J, with 11 bases between. The CDR3 is 12 residues long. Germline V gene data show CDR1 as SGHRS and CDR2 as YFSETQ. The CDR3 nucleotides read TGCGCCAGCAGCGGCGGACAGTTTGAAGCTTTCTTT. Translating gives CASSGGQFEAFF.

V and J are TRBV5-5 and TRBJ1-5; 10 nucleotides align to TRBD1. The length of the CDR3 is 16 residues. Germline V gene data show CDR1 as SGHKS and CDR2 as YYEKEE (reference sequence). V shed 4 bases, J shed 9 bases, and the junction held 13 bases outside the gene matches. In DNA, the CDR3 is TGTGCCAGCAGCGCGGACAGGGGGGAAATACAGACGCCCCAGCATTTT. Amino acid sequence: CASSADRGEIQTPQHF.

The chain uses TRBV28 and TRBJ2-5; D ambiguous. The V end was cut by 6 bases, the J end by 5 bases, with 13 bases between. CDR3 length equals 13 residues. Germline CDR1 reads MDHEN; CDR2 reads SYDVKM. This CDR3 reads CASRFRGRETQYF. In DNA form, the CDR3 reads TGTGCCAGCAGGTTTCGTGGAAGGGAGACCCAGTACTTC.

The chain joins TRBV7-8 to TRBJ2-4; D is unclear. With 1 base removed from V and 5 bases from J, the gap between germline ends came to 9 bases. The CDR3 has 14 residues. Germline V lookup: CDR1 SGHVS, CDR2 FQNEAQ. The CDR3 here is CASSLGVGENIQYF. For the CDR3, the DNA is TGTGCCAGCAGCTTAGGGGTAGGAGAAAACATTCAGTACTTC.

The rearrangement uses TRBV5-6 and TRBJ2-7; 11 bases are shared with TRBD2. The length of the CDR3 is 15 residues. The germline CDR1 and CDR2 sequences are SGHDT and YYEEEE. With V trimmed by 1 base and J by 4 bases, 4 bases remained unmatched. In DNA, the CDR3 is TGTGCCAGCAGCTTGTTTCCTAGCGGGAGGTACGAGCAGTACTTC. This sequence encodes CASSLFPSGRYEQYF.

The gene calls are TRBV4-1 and TRBJ2-3; TRBD2 aligns across 9 bases. Germline lookup yields CDR1 MGHRA and CDR2 YSYEKL. The CDR3 spans 15 residues. V shed 0 bases, J shed 5 bases, and the junction held 3 bases outside the gene matches. The CDR3 bases are TGCGCCAGCAGCCAAGAACCAGCGGGAGGAGATACGCAGTATTTT. This gives the protein CASSQEPAGGDTQYF.

The chain combines TRBV7-2 with TRBJ2-2; no clear D. This CDR3 contains 16 residues. CDR1 SGHTA and CDR2 FQGNSA come from the germline V gene. The germline V and J ends were trimmed by 2 bases and 0 bases, with 10 bases remaining between them. The CDR3 protein is CASSLFGQTNTGELFF. The CDR3 DNA sequence: TGTGCCAGCAGCTTATTCGGGCAGACGAACACCGGGGAGCTGTTTTTT.

The chain is built from TRBV7-2 and TRBJ2-7; D remains ambiguous. Germline-derived CDR1 and CDR2 are SGHTA and FQGNSA. Trimming took 5 bases from V and 0 from J, leaving 17 bases between them. This CDR3 region has 16 residues. The CDR3 loop is CASSPPRAASSYEQYF. In nucleotides, the CDR3 is TGTGCCAGCAGCCCCCCCCGGGCAGCTAGCTCCTACGAGCAGTACTTC. The variable domain in full, completed from reference TRBV7-2 and TRBJ2-7, reads GAGVSQSPSNKVTEKGKDVELRCDPISGHTALYWYRQSLGQGLEFLIYFQGNSAPDKSGLPSDRFSAERTGGSVSTLTIQRTQQEDSAVYLCASSPPRAASSYEQYFGPGTRLTVT.

The CDR3, as DNA: TGCGCCAGCAGCCAAAAGTTAGGGGTGTACGAGCAGTACTTC. Its protein product is CASSQKLGVYEQYF. The genes are TRBV4-3 and TRBJ2-7; TRBD1 is a possible D gene (5 bases). The germline CDR1 and CDR2 sequences are LGHNA and YSLEER. The CDR3 spans 14 residues. V dropped 2 bases and J dropped 4 bases, with 12 bases sitting between them.

The CDR3 sequence: CASSYRDRGPYEQYF. The CDR3 region has the DNA TGTGCCAGCAGTTACCGCGATCGGGGACCCTACGAGCAGTACTTC. The gene calls are TRBV6-5 and TRBJ2-7; TRBD1 or TRBD2 may be the D gene (5 bases each). V was trimmed by 2 bases and J by 2 bases, leaving 13 bases between them. In germline, CDR1 is MNHEY, CDR2 SVGAGI. The CDR3 consists of 15 residues.

This clone appeared once. The chain is built from TRBV5-1 and TRBJ1-2; the D is unclear. Germline V gives CDR1 SGHRS, CDR2 YFSETQ. CDR3 size: 13 residues. Deletions cut 2 bases from V and 8 bases from J, with 13 bases between. The CDR3 loop is CASSFFSRGGYTF. For the CDR3, the DNA is TGCGCCAGCAGCTTTTTTTCCCGGGGAGGCTACACCTTC.

V and J are TRBV5-4 and TRBJ2-3; TRBD2 agrees at 12 bases. The CDR3 runs to 15 residues. Germline V gene lookup returns CDR1 SGHNT and CDR2 YYREEE (reference sequence). The trim removed 4 bases at V and 8 bases at J, leaving 8 bases unmatched. CDR3 nucleotide sequence: TGTGCCAGCAGCCCTAGCGGGGGGGCCTACGGTACGCAGTATTTT. Translating it yields CASSPSGGAYGTQYF.

The chain couples TRBV6-5 to TRBJ2-1, with a possible D match to TRBD1 (7 bases). Trimming stripped 2 bases from V and 5 bases from J, with 13 bases between. CDR1 is MNHEY, CDR2 SVGAGI, per germline. The CDR3 spans 15 residues. The CDR3 DNA follows: TGTGCCAGCAGTTACGGAGGGGGCGCCCACAATGAGCAGTTCTTC. Residues: CASSYGGGAHNEQFF.

The gene calls are TRBV6-1 and TRBJ1-5; D is undetermined. Trimming pared 6 bases from V and 3 bases from J, leaving 12 bases between. The CDR3 length is 14 residues. Germline CDR1 MNHNS, CDR2 SASEGT. As DNA, the CDR3 is TGTGCCAGCAGCCAACAGCTTAACAATCAGCCCCAGCATTTT. Its translation is CASSQQLNNQPQHF.

This clone was seen more than once but under ten times. As DNA, the CDR3 is TGTGCCAGCAGCCCTGCGGTTGAAGCTTTCTTT. It codes for CASSPAVEAFF. This rearrangement joins TRBV7-2 to TRBJ1-1, with no clear D. Germline values: CDR1 SGHTA, CDR2 FQGNSA. CDR3 length equals 11 residues. Trimming cost V 5 bases and J 7 bases, with 8 bases left between them.

The chain uses TRBV19 and TRBJ1-2; 9 bases fit TRBD1. Trimming cost V 6 bases and J 6 bases; bases outside gene matches: 11. The CDR3 has 15 residues. The germline gives CDR1 LNHDA, CDR2 SQIVND (reference sequence). The CDR3 here is CASRVTGGGRDGYTF. DNA of the CDR3: TGTGCCAGTAGGGTCACAGGGGGCGGACGGGATGGCTACACCTTC.

This clone was counted a single time. The rearrangement joins TRBV6-1 to TRBJ1-3, with a tentative D call TRBD1 (6 bases). The CDR3 covers 16 residues. Looked up from germline, CDR1 is MNHNS and CDR2 is SASEGT. The V gene lost 4 bases and the J gene lost 2 bases, with 15 bases spanning the gap. The CDR3 is CASSAPLGGPGNTIYF. CDR3 nucleotides: TGTGCCAGCAGTGCCCCCCTGGGGGGCCCTGGAAACACCATATATTTT.